The 19 T cell receptor beta chains below come from one sample, sequenced in a study of CXCR3-negative and CXCR3-positive naive CD8 T cells. The method, 5' RACE with UMI labels, was used to prepare the TRB cDNA libraries. Following a re-call of the 5' RACE reads, TCRdb has one entry per CDR3 protein and lacks DNA. The sample table sets out some 130,000 distinct CDR3 sequences. The specimen was naive CXCR3- CD8+ T cells from blood. The subset was: CD45RO-CCR7+CD27+CD95- naive CD8+ T cells lacking CXCR3 (TNR3-). The source is a human donor in good health. Some clones in this sample may be carry-over from other donors' samples.

The chain is built from TRBV12-3 or TRBV12-4 and TRBJ1-2. CDR3 size: 15 residues. Here the CDR3 reads CASSLFGGLNYGYTF.

This chain links TRBV11-2 with TRBJ2-2; TCRdb names TRBD2, which stays unverified in the absence of DNA. The CDR3 is 15 amino acids. CDR1 and CDR2 from the germline V gene are SGHAT and FQNNGV. The CDR3 reads CASSPPSVNTGELFF.

The genes are TRBV28 and TRBJ2-1; TCRdb picks TRBD2, but there is no DNA to check that call. CDR1 MDHEN and CDR2 SYDVKM come from the germline V gene. The CDR3 contains 15 residues. The CDR3 sequence is CASSLTAGNYREQFF.

This chain links TRBV5-5 with TRBJ2-3; no DNA is available, so the TRBD1 call from TCRdb remains unchecked. The germline CDR1 and CDR2 sequences are SGHKS and YYEKEE (reference sequence). The CDR3 contains 13 residues. The CDR3 spells CASSLSKGDTQYF.

The chain is built from TRBV7-9 and TRBJ2-7; TCRdb's D gene call, TRBD2, goes unchecked for lack of DNA. The CDR3 extends over 15 amino acids. Germline loops: CDR1 SEHNR, CDR2 FQNEAQ (reference sequence). This CDR3 is CASRDGTSGTYEQYF.

The chain recombines TRBV15 with TRBJ2-7; TCRdb outputs TRBD1, but without DNA this stays unchecked. The CDR3 runs to 15 residues. Per the germline V gene, CDR1 is LNHNV and CDR2 is YYDKDF (reference sequence). The CDR3 region is CATSSEGGTPYEQYF.

J is TRBJ2-7 and V is TRBV28; TCRdb calls TRBD1, which cannot be checked without DNA. Per the germline V gene, CDR1 is MDHEN and CDR2 is SYDVKM. This CDR3 region has 12 residues. CDR3 sequence reads: CASSSPGYEQYF. The full variable domain, completed using reference TRBV28 and TRBJ2-7, is DVKVTQSSRYLVKRTGEKVFLECVQDMDHENMFWYRQDPGLGLRLIYFSYDVKMKEKGDIPEGYSVSREKKERFSLILESASTNQTSMYLCASSSPGYEQYFGPGTRLTVT.

The chain links TRBV12-3 or TRBV12-4 to TRBJ2-1; TCRdb indicates TRBD2, and absent DNA this call remains unverified. This CDR3 has 15 residues. This chain's CDR3 is CASSPPSGGSNEQFF.

This chain connects TRBV7-3 to TRBJ2-1; the D call of TRBD1 rests on TCRdb alone, since no DNA is present to check it. The CDR3 has 14 amino acids. Germline V gene data show CDR1 as SGHTA and CDR2 as FQGTGA. The CDR3 here is CASSLGQQAWEQFF.

The rearrangement joins TRBV29-1 to TRBJ2-3; TCRdb selects TRBD2, and the lack of DNA leaves this call unchecked. The CDR3 loop spans 17 amino acids. Germline values: CDR1 SQVTM, CDR2 ANQGSEA. The CDR3 loop reads CSVEFHGLAPGTDTQYF.

The V call is TRBV25-1, the J call TRBJ1-2. The length of the CDR3 is 13 residues. From germline, CDR1 is MGHDK and CDR2 SYGVNS. The CDR3 spells CASSEGEGYGYTF.

The rearrangement uses TRBV5-1 and TRBJ2-7; TCRdb outputs TRBD1, but without DNA this stays unchecked. Germline assignment: CDR1 SGHRS and CDR2 YFSETQ. The CDR3 length is 15 residues. The CDR3 loop is CASSLVGAGAYEQYF. The variable domain in full, completed from reference TRBV5-1 and TRBJ2-7, reads KAGVTQTPRYLIKTRGQQVTLSCSPISGHRSVSWYQQTPGQGLQFLFEYFSETQRNKGNFPGRFSGRQFSNSRSEMNVSTLELGDSALYLCASSLVGAGAYEQYFGPGTRLTVT.

The rearrangement links TRBV28 to TRBJ1-2; TCRdb's D call of TRBD1 is untestable without DNA. This CDR3 contains 15 residues. Germline values: CDR1 MDHEN, CDR2 SYDVKM. The CDR3: CASSTQTGTNFGYTF.

The chain employs TRBV28 and TRBJ2-7. Germline values: CDR1 MDHEN, CDR2 SYDVKM. The CDR3 has 13 amino acids. The CDR3: CASSYRGSYEKYF.

V is TRBV21-1 and J is TRBJ2-2. TRBV21-1 represents a pseudogene. CDR3 size: 15 residues. This CDR3 is CASSKGRPNTGELFF.

The chain carries TRBV5-5 and TRBJ2-7. This CDR3 region has 15 residues. Germline assignment: CDR1 SGHKS and CDR2 YYEKEE (reference sequence). CDR3 residues: CASSPSSAENYEQYF.

The rearrangement joins TRBV7-8 to TRBJ2-6; the TCRdb call, TRBD1, lacks DNA for checking. Germline loops: CDR1 SGHVS, CDR2 FQNEAQ. The CDR3 totals 16 residues. This CDR3 is CASSLVGGSGANVLTF.

The J gene is TRBJ2-1, the V gene TRBV28; TCRdb calls TRBD1, which cannot be checked without DNA. Germline CDR1 MDHEN, CDR2 SYDVKM. This CDR3 region has 15 residues. CDR3: CASRTLAGQDNEQFF. The full variable domain, in which reference TRBV28 and TRBJ2-1 provide the parts outside the CDR3, is DVKVTQSSRYLVKRTGEKVFLECVQDMDHENMFWYRQDPGLGLRLIYFSYDVKMKEKGDIPEGYSVSREKKERFSLILESASTNQTSMYLCASRTLAGQDNEQFFGPGTRLTVL.

This sequence joins TRBV7-3 and TRBJ2-1; the TRBD1 assignment by TCRdb is unverifiable without DNA. The CDR3 spans 14 residues. The germline V gene has CDR1 SGHTA and CDR2 FQGTGA. The CDR3: CASSLNPGVDEQFF.